Below, 23 T cell receptor beta chains from the same sample are listed, as sequenced in a study of blood T cell repertoires in COVID-19. Profiling relied on immunoSEQ multiplex PCR, and the TCRdb table lists in-frame clones only, not all of them. This sample has about 230,000 clones, with roughly 83% found just once. Sequencing input: peripheral blood. Receptor source: a woman in her forties or fifties with acute or convalescent COVID-19.

The V gene is TRBV28, the J gene TRBJ1-5, with 10 bases identical to TRBD1. Trimming at V came to 5 bases and at J to 6 bases, leaving 10 bases not matched to a gene. This CDR3 region has 16 residues. From germline, CDR1 is MDHEN and CDR2 SYDVKM. CDR3: CASSNPGQGGSQPQHF. In DNA form, the CDR3 reads TGTGCCAGCAGTAACCCCGGACAGGGGGGAAGTCAGCCCCAGCATTTT.

The chain joins TRBV19 to TRBJ1-3, with D unresolved. This CDR3 region has 14 residues. Germline V gene sequence: CDR1 LNHDA, CDR2 SQIVND (reference sequence). V lost 4 bases and J 2 bases, leaving 9 bases between the germline ends. DNA for the CDR3: TGTGCCAGTAGTACTGAGCGGGCTGGAAACACCATATATTTT. It translates to CASSTERAGNTIYF.

Notes on this clone: The same CDR3 arises from other DNA sequences in this sample as well. The chain's CDR3 is CASSIGENTEAFF. The CDR3 DNA is TGTGCCAGTAGTATCGGGGAGAACACTGAAGCTTTCTTT. The chain links TRBV19 to TRBJ1-1; no clear D. Germline CDR1 reads LNHDA; CDR2 reads SQIVND (reference sequence). The length of the CDR3 is 13 residues. V lost 3 bases, J lost 1 base, and 6 bases lay in between.

This chain links TRBV4-2 with TRBJ1-1; D possibly corresponds to TRBD1 (6 bases). V lost 2 bases to trimming and J lost 6 bases, with 16 bases between them. This CDR3 has 15 residues. The germline V gene encodes CDR1 LGHNA and CDR2 YNFKEQ. The CDR3, as DNA: TGTGCCAGCAGCCAATCCGGACAGAGGGTACCTGAAGCTTTCTTT. Translating it yields CASSQSGQRVPEAFF.

The V and J genes are TRBV14 and TRBJ1-1, with unresolved D. Germline CDR1 reads SGHDN; CDR2 reads FVKESK. With 3 bases removed from V and 1 base from J, the gap between germline ends came to 12 bases. The CDR3 loop spans 15 amino acids. This chain's CDR3 is CASSQFWPENTEAFF. For the CDR3, the DNA is TGTGCCAGCAGCCAGTTCTGGCCAGAGAACACTGAAGCTTTCTTT.

The chain has TRBV19 and TRBJ1-6, with 7 bases fitting TRBD1. In germline, CDR1 is LNHDA, CDR2 SQIVND (reference sequence). V trimming: 6 bases; J trimming: 6 bases; junction bases outside the gene matches: 8. The CDR3 covers 15 residues. The DNA for the CDR3 is TGTGCCAGTAGATCACAGGGGATATCTAATTCACCCCTCCACTTT. Its protein is CASRSQGISNSPLHF.

V gene TRBV6-5 combines with J gene TRBJ1-3; D is possibly TRBD1 (6 bases). The CDR3 runs 13 residues. V was cut by 11 bases and J by 5 bases, with 16 bases left in between. CDR1 MNHEY and CDR2 SVGAGI come from the germline V gene. CDR3 DNA sequence: TGTGCCTCCCAGGGGCAGGGGAGAAACACCATATATTTT. Its protein product is CASQGQGRNTIYF.

The chain joins TRBV5-4 to TRBJ2-7; 9 positions match TRBD1. The CDR3 is 15 residues long. Looked up from germline, CDR1 is SGHNT and CDR2 is YYREEE (reference sequence). Germline trimming cut 4 bases from V and 1 base from J; bases unmatched to any gene: 6. The CDR3 DNA reads as TGTGCCAGCAGCGGGGCAGGGACAGGGTCCTACGAGCAGTACTTC. Amino acid sequence: CASSGAGTGSYEQYF.

The V gene is TRBV6-1, the J gene TRBJ1-2, with D perhaps matching TRBD1 (5 bases). Trimming removed 2 bases from V and 5 bases from J, with 12 bases in between. The CDR3 length is 14 residues. In germline, CDR1 is MNHNS, CDR2 SASEGT. The DNA of the CDR3 is TGTGCCAGCAGTGAAAATGGACAACTGTATGGCTACACCTTC. The encoded protein is CASSENGQLYGYTF.

The chain recombines TRBV3-1 (or the pseudogene TRBV3-2) with TRBJ2-4, with D perhaps matching TRBD2 (5 bases). Trimming removed 0 bases from V and 6 bases from J, with 12 bases in between. The CDR3 spans 15 residues. Germline lookup yields CDR1 LGHDT and CDR2 YNNKEL (reference sequence). As DNA, the CDR3 is TGTGCCAGCAGCCAAGAGGGGAGTGTGGGAAACATTCAGTACTTC. This translates into CASSQEGSVGNIQYF.

This clone appeared a single time. This chain uses TRBV23-1 with TRBJ1-5; TRBD1 matches 11 bases. TRBV23-1 is designated an ORF whose function remains uncertain. The CDR3 length is 15 residues. Unmatched junction bases numbered 4, after V lost 6 bases and J lost 3 bases. The CDR3 spells CASRPGQGDNQPQHF. DNA of the CDR3: TGCGCCAGCAGACCGGGACAGGGGGACAATCAGCCCCAGCATTTT.

This clone is a singleton in its sample. The rearrangement links TRBV7-9 to TRBJ1-3; TRBD1 might be the D (6 bases). CDR1 and CDR2 (germline): SEHNR, FQNEAQ (reference sequence). There are 17 residues in the CDR3. Trimming removed 5 bases from V and 0 bases from J, with 17 bases in between. The CDR3 bases are TGTGCCAGCAGCGCCGGGGCAGGGGTGAGCTCTGGAAACACCATATATTTT. Translating it yields CASSAGAGVSSGNTIYF.

J is TRBJ2-3 and V is TRBV7-9; 10 nucleotides align to TRBD2. Losses at the gene ends were 4 bases for V and 4 bases for J; bases not matched to a gene: 2. The CDR3 loop spans 14 amino acids. Germline V gives CDR1 SEHNR, CDR2 FQNEAQ (reference sequence). As DNA, the CDR3 is TGTGCCAGCAGCTATACTAGCGGGGCAGATACGCAGTATTTT. It translates to CASSYTSGADTQYF.

The chain employs TRBV30 and TRBJ1-3; 7 bases fit TRBD1. CDR1 is GTSNPN, CDR2 SVGIG, per germline (reference sequence). The CDR3 has 14 amino acids. J lost 7 bases, V lost 4 bases, and 10 bases had no gene match. CDR3 nucleotide sequence: TGTGCCTGGACCCCGGGACAGCCGGTTAACACCATATATTTT. It specifies CAWTPGQPVNTIYF.

On this clone: The sample holds other DNA sequences that translate to the same CDR3. The rearrangement links TRBV19 to TRBJ1-5; perhaps TRBD1 as D (6 bases). CDR3 length equals 14 residues. From germline, CDR1 is LNHDA and CDR2 SQIVND (reference sequence). Trimming took 4 bases from V and 7 from J, leaving 14 bases between them. DNA for the CDR3: TGTGCCAGTAGTACCCAGGGGAGCGGACAGCCCCAGCATTTT. It is translated as CASSTQGSGQPQHF.

J is TRBJ2-5 and V is TRBV12-3 or TRBV12-4; the match to TRBD1 covers 7 bases. V dropped 3 bases and J dropped 4; count of bases not matched to a gene: 2. The CDR3 contains 13 residues. The chain's CDR3 is CASSFYRGETQYF. CDR3 DNA: TGTGCCAGCAGTTTTTACAGGGGAGAGACCCAGTACTTC.

This chain links TRBV10-3 with TRBJ1-1; TRBD1 matches 10 bases. The germline gives CDR1 ENHRY, CDR2 SYGVKD. V lost 5 bases and J lost 5; bases outside the gene matches: 8. CDR3 length: 15 residues. The DNA for the CDR3 is TGTGCCATCAGTAAACGACAGGGGGCGCAGACTGAAGCTTTCTTT. Its protein product is CAISKRQGAQTEAFF.

The chain couples TRBV7-2 to TRBJ1-1, with 7 bases lining up with TRBD1. V shed 1 base, J shed 10 bases, and the junction held 6 bases outside the gene matches. CDR1 SGHTA and CDR2 FQGNSA come from the germline V gene. CDR3 size: 13 residues. The CDR3 DNA is TGTGCCAGCAGCTTAGAAGTGAGGGACAGAGCTTTCTTT. Translation gives CASSLEVRDRAFF.

The chain has TRBV19 and TRBJ1-5; D perhaps matches TRBD1 (5 bases). Germline-derived CDR1 and CDR2 are LNHDA and SQIVND (reference sequence). The CDR3 runs 14 residues. Trimming took off 3 bases at V and 7 bases at J, with 13 bases between the two ends. This CDR3 is CASSIIGGGQPQHF. Here the CDR3 DNA reads TGTGCCAGTAGTATTATTGGGGGAGGACAGCCCCAGCATTTT.

The chain recombines TRBV19 with TRBJ2-1; D gene uncertain. The germline V and J ends were trimmed by 1 base and 7 bases, with 5 bases remaining between them. There are 12 residues in the CDR3. Germline lookup yields CDR1 LNHDA and CDR2 SQIVND (reference sequence). The CDR3 is CASSIGPNEQFF. DNA of the CDR3: TGTGCCAGTAGTATAGGTCCGAATGAGCAGTTCTTC. Filled out from reference TRBV19 and TRBJ2-1, the complete variable domain reads DGGITQSPKYLFRKEGQNVTLSCEQNLNHDAMYWYRQDPGQGLRLIYYSQIVNDFQKGDIAEGYSVSREKKESFPLTVTSAQKNPTAFYLCASSIGPNEQFFGPGTRLTVL.

The gene calls are TRBV6-2 or TRBV6-3 and TRBJ2-1; 7 bases fit TRBD2. CDR3 length: 15 amino acids. CDR1 and CDR2 from the germline V gene are MNHEY and SVGEGT. After removal of 2 bases from V and 8 bases from J, the junction contained 9 bases not matched to a gene. DNA for the CDR3: TGTGCCAGCAGTTACGGTGCTAGCGGATCGGATGAGCAGTTCTTC. Amino acid sequence: CASSYGASGSDEQFF.

This clone was detected only a few times. The chain links TRBV7-8 to TRBJ2-1; 14 nucleotides match TRBD2. The CDR3 spans 14 residues. Looked up from germline, CDR1 is SGHVS and CDR2 is FQNEAQ. V was pared by 5 bases and J by 14 bases, with 8 bases of the junction left unmatched. CDR3: CASSGTSGRGSKFF. CDR3 nucleotide sequence: TGTGCCAGCAGCGGGACTAGCGGGAGAGGGTCCAAGTTCTTC.

The chain uses TRBV28 and TRBJ2-7; D call uncertain. In germline, CDR1 is MDHEN, CDR2 SYDVKM. The ends were cut back, 2 bases at V and 5 bases at J, with 10 bases in the middle. CDR3 length: 13 amino acids. DNA of the CDR3: TGTGCCAGCAGTTTAACTTCTCCTCACGAGCAGTACTTC. Translating gives CASSLTSPHEQYF.